This TCR beta chain was documented in a study of control samples from healthy donors and cancer patients (dated by TCRdb to the early 2020s). Comments on this clone: It lacks a known antigen. The sample holds no much larger clone one base away, and base qualities are not on file.

There are 17 amino acids in the CDR3, from cysteine to phenylalanine inclusive. Just the 51-base CDR3 DNA is kept, in frame starting at base 1. The junction shows trimming of 4 bases on V and 0 bases on J, plus 16 bases between the germline ends. CDR1 and CDR2 are drawn from the germline V gene: SGHRS, YFSETQ. The library was obtained by the immunoSEQ multiplex PCR assay. The clones in this table, taken by TCRdb from immuneACCESS, are in-frame only. Not every clone is retained; where verified, under half of the shortfall comes from an unresolved V gene, and the cause of the rest is unknown. Here the sample has around 72,000 clones; roughly 82% occur a single time. The ten largest clones add up to approximately 15% of the sample.

The sample comprised blood. This receptor was taken from a man aged 45-65 years in good health. In this chain, TRBV5-1 is recombined with TRBJ2-2, with the identity of the D gene unclear. The DNA reads as follows: TGCGCCAGCAGCACGCCGACGGTAGAACCGAACACCGGGGAGCTGTTTTTT. Its coded protein is CASSTPTVEPNTGELFF. Reference TRBV5-1 and TRBJ2-2 genes cover what lies past the CDR3, so the full variable domain is KAGVTQTPRYLIKTRGQQVTLSCSPISGHRSVSWYQQTPGQGLQFLFEYFSETQRNKGNFPGRFSGRQFSNSRSEMNVSTLELGDSALYLCASSTPTVEPNTGELFFGEGSRLTVL.